The rows below give T cell receptor beta chains drawn from one sample of a study of T cell changes during pregnancy in multiple sclerosis. TCRdb keeps only in-frame clones here, not all; method: immunoSEQ multiplex PCR. This sample carries approximately 48,000 clones, about 93% of them seen once, and the ten largest clones take approximately 0.39%. Specimen: CD4+ T cells from peripheral blood mononuclear cells, collected after pregnancy. Receptors were obtained from a female donor with multiple sclerosis, enrolled in a pregnancy study. The conserved cysteine and the conserved F or W are not part of the CDR3 here. Each record gives: clone size, V gene, J gene, CDR3 protein. Size is stated for part of the rows, as once, few or many counts, or as a class when the clone is expanded.

>.|TRBV19|TRBJ1-5
ASSRDRGYQPQH
>once|TRBV28|TRBJ2-5
ASTDFRAGARETQY
>.|TRBV9|TRBJ2-7
ASSVGLAGGVQY
>.|TRBV4-1|TRBJ2-3
ASSQVWQFTDTQY
>.|TRBV5-1|TRBJ2-3
ASSLVRGSGGTDTQY
>.|TRBV1|TRBJ2-1
TSSQLSGRAGEQF
>once|TRBV7-2|TRBJ2-7
ASSFYGTSGRYEQY
>once|TRBV27|TRBJ1-3
ASSLTGYSGNTIY
>.|TRBV5-1|TRBJ2-3
ASAQGGVADTQY
>.|TRBV5-1|TRBJ2-3
ASSFSGLGTDTQY
>.|TRBV6-5|TRBJ1-2
ASSYSDSRYGYT
>.|TRBV11-2|TRBJ1-5
ASSRGGGNQPQH
>.|TRBV30|TRBJ1-3
AWSVRGQSGNTIY
>.|TRBV19|TRBJ1-1
ASSIGTPNTEAF
>.|TRBV2|TRBJ2-5
ASSPPLAGRETQY
>.|TRBV27|TRBJ2-7
ASSFSTGASYEQY
>.|TRBV5-6|TRBJ1-5
ASRRTGINQPQH
>.|TRBV5-1|TRBJ1-3
ASSLGAGSGNTIY
>.|TRBV5-1|TRBJ1-3
ASSLAASGNTIY
>.|TRBV11-2|TRBJ2-3
ASSRSGSADTQY
>.|TRBV6-6|TRBJ2-7
ASRPGTGMGEQY
>.|TRBV6-6|TRBJ2-5
ASSYPGGGQETQY
>few|TRBV27|TRBJ2-7
ASRTGTPLAYEQY
>.|TRBV9|TRBJ2-5
ASSVELAGETQY
>.|TRBV30|TRBJ2-5
AWSNPGDRGETQY
>.|TRBV10-3|TRBJ2-1
AISESKAGGGNEQF
>.|TRBV9|TRBJ1-1
ASSVGAEGLLAF
>.|TRBV29-1|TRBJ2-7
SVGYRVWDEQY
>once|TRBV6-5|TRBJ2-2
ASKKTYAAGELF
>.|TRBV25-1|TRBJ1-1
ASSDDRGNTEAF
>.|TRBV10-3|TRBJ2-7
AISETGYYGQY
>.|TRBV7-2|TRBJ2-3
ASSPSGLAGSTDTQY
>few|TRBV19|TRBJ1-2
ASSTPGQNYGYT
>once|TRBV14|TRBJ2-1
ASSQVSSLAAYHLF
>.|TRBV2|TRBJ2-5
ASSVPSGIAETQY
>.|TRBV7-2|TRBJ1-2
ASSLILETGSGGYT
>.|TRBV2|TRBJ2-1
ASSPGLAGFSSYNEQF
>.|TRBV12-5|TRBJ1-5
ASGLERQIDRVQPQH
>.|TRBV9|TRBJ2-3
ASSVAPASGRADTQY
>.|TRBV2|TRBJ1-5
ASSRGITGGGQPQH
>.|TRBV29-1|TRBJ1-1
SARDRVNTEAF
>.|TRBV29-1|TRBJ2-7
SVRVGTGTYEQY
>.|TRBV7-2|TRBJ2-1
ASGNLEQF
>.|TRBV11-2|TRBJ2-6
ASSFSASGANVLT
>.|TRBV6-1|TRBJ2-7
ASSATGGSEQY
>.|TRBV19|TRBJ2-1
ASSVGTSRPEQF
>once|TRBV18|TRBJ2-1
ASSRPGTSGYNEQF
>.|TRBV18|TRBJ1-2
ASSPPGVGGQYHGYT
>once|TRBV5-4|TRBJ2-5
ASSLKVGVQETQY
>.|TRBV7-6|TRBJ1-3
ASSGQGAYGNTIY
>.|TRBV7-2|TRBJ2-7
ASSRTSGRAYDYEQY
>.|TRBV5-8|TRBJ2-2
ASSLVRAGGTGELF
>.|TRBV18|TRBJ1-5
VSSPKDPRIRNQPQH
>once|TRBV5-1|TRBJ2-2
ASSQGLAGAGELF
>.|TRBV10-1|TRBJ2-5
ASSDGGFSQETQY
>.|TRBV2|TRBJ2-1
AISAILAGREQF
>.|TRBV4-3|TRBJ2-1
ASSQELAAPNEQF
>.|TRBV19|TRBJ2-7
ASSIQGAGSEQY
>.|TRBV19|TRBJ2-3
ASRTEEGTDTQY